A single TCR beta chain is shown here with its context. This record comes from a study of technical replicates of blood from a handful of donors. This CDR3 spans 16 amino acids. V lost 0 bases and J lost 0, with 11 bases in between. From germline, CDR1 is LGHNA and CDR2 YNFKEQ. Produced via immunoSEQ multiplex PCR; TCRdb's table is partial and in-frame only. In the table there are roughly 60,000 clones, 85% to 90% of which are singletons. V and J are TRBV4-2 and TRBJ1-2; D is ambiguous. The receptor comes from a human donor in good health. Some clones in this sample may be carry-over from other donors' samples. Sequencing was performed on PBMCs. CDR3 loop: CASSQDRGRANYGYTF. The CDR3, as DNA: TGTGCCAGCAGCCAAGATCGAGGGCGAGCTAACTATGGCTACACCTTC.